This TCR beta chain is drawn from a study of tissue T cells after allogeneic stem cell transplantation. V shed 1 base, J shed 4 bases, and the junction held 2 bases outside the gene matches. The CDR3 is 15 residues long. Germline-derived CDR1 and CDR2 are LGHNA and YNLKQL (reference sequence). Clones were sequenced by immunoSEQ multiplex PCR, and TCRdb holds only the in-frame ones, with some missing. Of 20,000 to 25,000 clones in the sample, roughly three quarters were seen once. Regarding the study as a whole: Within patients, tissue anatomy strongly shaped TCR repertoire composition.

This clone has more than one count but fewer than ten. Its antigen is still unknown. Mouse gene names apply. The read falls 1 residue short of the CDR3 end, and the missing part is taken from the germline J gene. The chain combines TRBV5 with TRBJ2-7; 12 nucleotides line up with TRBD2. Sequencing was carried out using blood. The sequence was collected from a female BALB/c mouse in good health. This strain's MHC haplotype is H2-d. The CDR3 spells CASSQAGTGGYEQYF. The DNA read from the CDR3 is TGTGCCAGCAGCCAAGCCGGGACTGGGGGGTATGAACAGTAC.